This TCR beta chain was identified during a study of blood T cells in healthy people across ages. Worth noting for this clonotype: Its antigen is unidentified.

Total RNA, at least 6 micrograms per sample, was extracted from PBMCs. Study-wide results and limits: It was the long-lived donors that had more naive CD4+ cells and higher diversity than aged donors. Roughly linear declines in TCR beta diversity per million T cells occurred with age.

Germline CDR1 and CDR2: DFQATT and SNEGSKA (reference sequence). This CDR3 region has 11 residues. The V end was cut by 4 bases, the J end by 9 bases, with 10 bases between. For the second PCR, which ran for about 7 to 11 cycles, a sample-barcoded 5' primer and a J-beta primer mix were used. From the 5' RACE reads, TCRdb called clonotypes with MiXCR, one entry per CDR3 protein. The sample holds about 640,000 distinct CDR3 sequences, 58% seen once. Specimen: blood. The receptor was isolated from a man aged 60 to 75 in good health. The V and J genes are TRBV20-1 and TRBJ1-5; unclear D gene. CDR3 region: CSATRWGPQHF. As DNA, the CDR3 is TGCAGTGCTACCCGGTGGGGGCCCCAGCATTTT.